The 5 T cell receptor beta chains reported below all come from one sample, sequenced in a study of cytomegalovirus exposure and HLA in healthy donors. The PCR ran on 60 Vbeta and 13 Jbeta primers. Repertoires were generated with immunoSEQ multiplex PCR, while TCRdb's copy carries only in-frame clones and drops some. The sample includes about 230,000 clones, more than 75% of them seen just once. What was sequenced was PBMCs. The receptors originated from a girl aged 2-10 years in good health and CMV-seronegative.

V is TRBV2 and J is TRBJ1-5; 9 nucleotides align to TRBD1. CDR1 is SNHLY, CDR2 FYNNEI, per germline. The CDR3 is 17 amino acids. Unmatched junction bases numbered 16, after V lost 6 bases and J lost 7 bases. Here the CDR3 DNA reads TGTGCCAGCAGGAACAGGGGGCGAGGAATCGGGGAGCAGCCCCAGCATTTT. It codes for CASRNRGRGIGEQPQHF.

CDR3 sequence (DNA): TGTGCCAGCAGCTTACGTTCGGCAGGGCGAGAAGCTTTCTTT. It translates to CASSLRSAGREAFF. The V gene is TRBV7-2, the J gene TRBJ1-1, with D perhaps matching TRBD1 (5 bases). Germline CDR1 is SGHTA and CDR2 is FQGNSA. Trimming pared 2 bases from V and 8 bases from J, leaving 15 bases between. The CDR3 is 14 amino acids.

The J gene is TRBJ2-7, the V gene TRBV6-5; tentative D call: TRBD2 (6 bases). The germline V gene encodes CDR1 MNHEY and CDR2 SVGAGI. Trimming left V 5 bases short and J 2 bases short, with 13 bases between. The CDR3 totals 14 residues. CDR3 sequence reads: CASSRSGGTYEQYF. CDR3 coding DNA: TGTGCCAGCAGTCGGTCTGGGGGGACCTACGAGCAGTACTTC.

Note on this clone: This sample also contains other DNA sequences that code for the same CDR3. This chain joins TRBV30 and TRBJ1-5; D gene unclear. This CDR3 comprises 13 residues. Germline V CDR1 and CDR2: GTSNPN, SVGIG (reference sequence). Trimming stripped 1 base from V and 2 bases from J, with 6 bases between. CDR3: CAWSAGGNQPQHF. The CDR3 nucleotides read TGTGCCTGGAGTGCGGGTGGCAATCAGCCCCAGCATTTT.

This chain links TRBV21-1 with TRBJ2-5; no DNA check was done on the table's D call, TRBD2. The DNA matches TRBJ2-7 better at its end, which makes the J call doubtful. TRBV21-1 is reported as a pseudogene. The CDR3 runs to 17 residues. In nucleotides, the CDR3 is TGTGCCAGCAGCAAAGATGGAGGGCGGAGGGCTCGTTACGAGCAGTACTTC. As protein: CASSKDGGRRARYEQYF.